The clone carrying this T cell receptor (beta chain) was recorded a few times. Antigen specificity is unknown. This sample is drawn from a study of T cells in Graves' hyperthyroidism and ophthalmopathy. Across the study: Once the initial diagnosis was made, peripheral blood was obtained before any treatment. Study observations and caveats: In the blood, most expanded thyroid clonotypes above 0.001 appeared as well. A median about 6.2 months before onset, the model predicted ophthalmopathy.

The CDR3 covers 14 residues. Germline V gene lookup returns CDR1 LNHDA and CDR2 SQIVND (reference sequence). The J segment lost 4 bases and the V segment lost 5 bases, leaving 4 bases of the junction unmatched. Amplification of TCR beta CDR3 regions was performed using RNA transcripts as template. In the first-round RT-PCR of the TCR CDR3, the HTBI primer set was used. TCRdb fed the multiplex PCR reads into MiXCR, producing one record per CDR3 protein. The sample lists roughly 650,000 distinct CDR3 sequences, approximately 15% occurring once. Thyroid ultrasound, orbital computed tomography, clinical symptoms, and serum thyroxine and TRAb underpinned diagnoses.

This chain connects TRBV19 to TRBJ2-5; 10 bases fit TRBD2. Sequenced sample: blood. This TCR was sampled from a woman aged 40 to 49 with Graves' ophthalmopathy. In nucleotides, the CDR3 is TGTGCCAGTAGTTTAGCGGGAGGTACAGAGACCCAGTACTTC. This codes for CASSLAGGTETQYF.